This record concerns one T cell receptor (beta chain) sequence. This specimen comes from a study of blood T cell repertoires in COVID-19. Across the study: Acute and convalescent COVID-19 samples came from the United States, Italy and Spain. From T cells, B-cell-depleted T cells, or PBMCs came the material, which was cDNA or gDNA.

Original processing methods: Quantification of nucleated cells was approximated via reference gene primer amplification. Clones were sequenced by immunoSEQ multiplex PCR, and TCRdb holds only the in-frame ones, with some missing. Clonal size and the V and J genes are those of that table, whereas D and trimming came from the DNA. The table lists around 260,000 clones, 86% of them singletons. The material sequenced was peripheral blood. This sequence was found in a man aged 40-50 years who had recovered from COVID-19.

CDR3 amino acids: CSVGGQGREKLFF. The CDR3, as DNA: TGCAGCGTGGGGGGACAGGGTCGTGAAAAACTGTTTTTT. The rearrangement joins TRBV29-1 to TRBJ1-4; 9 bases map to TRBD1. V lost 6 bases and J lost 7; bases outside the gene matches: 6. Germline CDR1 SQVTM, CDR2 ANQGSEA. The CDR3 length is 13 residues.